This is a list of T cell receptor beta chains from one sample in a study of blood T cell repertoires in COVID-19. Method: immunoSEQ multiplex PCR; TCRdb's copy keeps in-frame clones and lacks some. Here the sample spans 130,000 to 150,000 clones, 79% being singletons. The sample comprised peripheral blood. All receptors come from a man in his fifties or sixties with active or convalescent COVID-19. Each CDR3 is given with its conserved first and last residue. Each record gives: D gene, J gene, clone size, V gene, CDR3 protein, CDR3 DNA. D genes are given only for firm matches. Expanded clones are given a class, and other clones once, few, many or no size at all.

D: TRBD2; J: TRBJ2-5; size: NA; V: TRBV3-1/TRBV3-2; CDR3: CASSYLLTGTSGRGGQETQYF; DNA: TGTGCCAGCAGCTACCTCCTAACCGGGACTAGCGGGAGGGGGGGGCAAGAGACCCAGTACTTC
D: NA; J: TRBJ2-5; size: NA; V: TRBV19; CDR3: CASSPRAGQETQYF; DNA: TGTGCCAGTAGTCCTCGGGCGGGACAAGAGACCCAGTACTTC
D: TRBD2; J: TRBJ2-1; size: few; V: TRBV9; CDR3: CASSLREDSYNEQFF; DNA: TGTGCCAGCAGCCTCCGGGAGGACTCCTACAATGAGCAGTTCTTC
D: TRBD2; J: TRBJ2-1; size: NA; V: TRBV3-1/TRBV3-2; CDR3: CASSRGLAGISYNEQFF; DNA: TGTGCCAGCAGCCGAGGACTAGCGGGGATCTCCTACAATGAGCAGTTCTTC
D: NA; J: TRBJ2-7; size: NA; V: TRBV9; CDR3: CASSVGASTYEQYF; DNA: TGTGCCAGCAGCGTAGGAGCTTCCACCTACGAGCAGTACTTC
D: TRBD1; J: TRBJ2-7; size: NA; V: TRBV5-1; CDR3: CASSVGGRYEQYF; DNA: TGCGCCAGCAGCGTAGGGGGCCGCTACGAGCAGTACTTC
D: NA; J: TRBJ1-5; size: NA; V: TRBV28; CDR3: CATRWGDSNQPQHF; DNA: TGTGCCACCCGATGGGGGGATAGCAATCAGCCCCAGCATTTT
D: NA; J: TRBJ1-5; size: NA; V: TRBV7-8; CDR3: CASSPREANQPQHF; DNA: TGTGCCAGCAGCCCCCGGGAGGCGAATCAGCCCCAGCATTTT
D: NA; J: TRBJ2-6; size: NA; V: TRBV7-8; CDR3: CASSLEVSGTGANVLTF; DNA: TGTGCCAGCAGCTTAGAGGTCTCGGGGACTGGGGCCAACGTCCTGACTTTC
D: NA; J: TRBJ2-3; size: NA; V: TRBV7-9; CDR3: CASSLGATTDTQYF; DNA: TGTGCCAGCAGCTTAGGGGCGACCACAGATACGCAGTATTTT
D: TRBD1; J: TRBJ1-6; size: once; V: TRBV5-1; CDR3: CASSWGTGSNSPLHF; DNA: TGCGCCAGCAGCTGGGGGACAGGGAGTAATTCACCCCTCCACTTT
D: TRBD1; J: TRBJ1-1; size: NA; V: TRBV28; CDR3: CASSPPTGGYTEAFF; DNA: TGTGCCAGCAGTCCGCCGACAGGGGGCTACACTGAAGCTTTCTTT
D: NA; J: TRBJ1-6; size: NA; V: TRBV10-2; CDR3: CASRPNMGPNSPLHF; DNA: TGCGCCAGCAGACCCAACATGGGCCCTAATTCACCCCTCCACTTT
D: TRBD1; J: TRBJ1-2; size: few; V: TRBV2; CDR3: CASSPDRVNGYTF; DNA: TGTGCCAGCAGTCCTGACAGGGTGAATGGCTACACCTTC
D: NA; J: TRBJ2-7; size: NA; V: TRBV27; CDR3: CASSSGMLNYEQYF; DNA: TGTGCCAGCAGTTCGGGGATGTTGAACTACGAGCAGTACTTC
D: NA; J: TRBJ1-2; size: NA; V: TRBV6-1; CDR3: CASSETGPGYTF; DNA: TGTGCCAGCAGTGAAACGGGTCCTGGCTACACCTTC
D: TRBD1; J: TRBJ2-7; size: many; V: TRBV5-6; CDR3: CASSSHRGSLYEQYF; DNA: TGTGCCAGCAGCTCCCACAGGGGGTCCCTCTACGAGCAGTACTTC
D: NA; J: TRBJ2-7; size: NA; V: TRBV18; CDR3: CASSPNSYEQYF; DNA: TGTGCCAGCTCACCAAATAGCTACGAGCAGTACTTC
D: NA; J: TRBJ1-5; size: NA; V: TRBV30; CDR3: CAWSVGRLPPQHF; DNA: TGTGCCTGGAGTGTAGGGAGACTTCCTCCCCAGCATTTT
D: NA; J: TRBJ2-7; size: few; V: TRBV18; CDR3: CASSPYGRESSYEQYF; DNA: TGTGCCAGCTCACCATACGGACGGGAGAGCTCCTACGAGCAGTACTTC
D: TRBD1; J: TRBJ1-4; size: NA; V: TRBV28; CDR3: CASSSQGAGDEKLFF; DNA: TGTGCCAGCAGTTCACAGGGGGCAGGTGATGAAAAACTGTTTTTT
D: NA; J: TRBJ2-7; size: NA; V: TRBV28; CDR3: CASSTPAREQYF; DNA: TGTGCCAGCAGCACCCCAGCGCGCGAGCAGTACTTC
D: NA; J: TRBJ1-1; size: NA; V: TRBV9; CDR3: CASSDSGNTEAFF; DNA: TGTGCCAGCAGCGATTCAGGGAACACTGAAGCTTTCTTT
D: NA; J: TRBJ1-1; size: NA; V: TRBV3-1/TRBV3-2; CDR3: CASSHNREYTEAFF; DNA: TGTGCCAGCAGCCACAATAGGGAGTACACTGAAGCTTTCTTT
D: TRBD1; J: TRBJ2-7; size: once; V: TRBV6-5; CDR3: CASSYSTGDTGEQYF; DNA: TGTGCCAGCAGTTACTCGACAGGGGATACGGGCGAGCAGTACTTC
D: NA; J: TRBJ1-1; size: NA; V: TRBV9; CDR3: CASSVGSSGAFF; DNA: TGTGCCAGCAGCGTAGGGTCGTCAGGAGCTTTCTTT
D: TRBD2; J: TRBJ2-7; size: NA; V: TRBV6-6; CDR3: CATSTSGGSSYEQYF; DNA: TGTGCCACCTCGACTAGCGGGGGTAGCTCCTACGAGCAGTACTTC
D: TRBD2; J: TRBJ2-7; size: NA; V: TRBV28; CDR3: CASSGLAGSSYEQYF; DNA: TGTGCCAGCAGTGGACTAGCGGGGAGCTCCTACGAGCAGTACTTC
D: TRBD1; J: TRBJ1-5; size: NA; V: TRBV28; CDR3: CASTLDREGQPQHF; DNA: TGTGCCAGCACCTTGGACAGGGAAGGTCAGCCCCAGCATTTT
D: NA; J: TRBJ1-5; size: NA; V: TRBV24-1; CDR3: CATSDLADNQPQHF; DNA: TGTGCCACCAGTGATTTGGCGGACAATCAGCCCCAGCATTTT
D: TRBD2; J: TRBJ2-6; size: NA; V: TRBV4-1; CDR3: CASSLAGGYGANVLTF; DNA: TGCGCCAGCAGCCTAGCGGGAGGTTACGGGGCCAACGTCCTGACTTTC
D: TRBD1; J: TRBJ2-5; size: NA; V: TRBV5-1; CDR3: CASSLMKQGAEETQYF; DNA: TGCGCCAGCAGCTTAATGAAACAGGGGGCGGAGGAGACCCAGTACTTC
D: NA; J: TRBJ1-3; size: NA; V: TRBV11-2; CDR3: CASSLVASGNTIYF; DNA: TGTGCCAGCAGCTTAGTGGCCTCGGGAAACACCATATATTTT
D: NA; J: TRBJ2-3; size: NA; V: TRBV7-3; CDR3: CASSKHSTDTQYF; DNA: TGTGCCAGCAGCAAACATAGCACAGATACGCAGTATTTT
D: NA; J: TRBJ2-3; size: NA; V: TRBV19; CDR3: CAIPGPTGRVTDTQYF; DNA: TGTGCCATCCCTGGACCCACGGGCAGGGTCACAGATACGCAGTATTTT
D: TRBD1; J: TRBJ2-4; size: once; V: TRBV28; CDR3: CASSSRRTGGNIQYF; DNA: TGTGCCAGCAGTTCTAGACGGACAGGGGGAAACATTCAGTACTTC
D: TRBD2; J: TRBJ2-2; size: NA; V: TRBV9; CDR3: CASSARFGASGIPNTGELFF; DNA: TGTGCCAGCAGCGCCCGGTTTGGGGCTAGCGGGATTCCTAACACCGGGGAGCTGTTTTTT
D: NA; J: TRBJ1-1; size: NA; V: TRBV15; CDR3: CATSRAGRNTEAFF; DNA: TGTGCCACCAGCAGAGCAGGAAGGAACACTGAAGCTTTCTTT
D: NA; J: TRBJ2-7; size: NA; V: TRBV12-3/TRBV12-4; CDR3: CASTRGYEQYF; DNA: TGTGCCAGCACCCGGGGCTACGAGCAGTACTTC
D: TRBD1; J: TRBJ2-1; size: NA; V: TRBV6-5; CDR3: CASSYVGGTGNNEQFF; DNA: TGTGCCAGCAGTTACGTTGGTGGGACAGGGAACAATGAGCAGTTCTTC
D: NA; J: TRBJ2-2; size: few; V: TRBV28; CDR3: CASSPGRAGLGELFF; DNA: TGTGCCAGCAGCCCGGGCAGGGCAGGCCTCGGGGAGCTGTTTTTT
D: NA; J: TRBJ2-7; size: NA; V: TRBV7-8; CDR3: CASSLALQGSVSYEQYF; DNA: TGTGCCAGCAGCTTAGCGCTGCAGGGTTCGGTCTCCTACGAGCAGTACTTC
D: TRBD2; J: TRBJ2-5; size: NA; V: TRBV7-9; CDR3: CASSPGLAGGVLETQYF; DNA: TGTGCCAGCAGCCCCGGACTAGCGGGAGGAGTGTTGGAGACCCAGTACTTC
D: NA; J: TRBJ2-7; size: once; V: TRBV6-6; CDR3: CASSFSLGGGTGQYF; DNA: TGTGCCAGCAGTTTTTCGCTTGGCGGCGGTACGGGGCAGTACTTC
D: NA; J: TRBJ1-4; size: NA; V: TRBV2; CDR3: CASRLRTATNEKLFF; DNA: TGTGCCAGCAGGCTCAGGACAGCAACTAATGAAAAACTGTTTTTT
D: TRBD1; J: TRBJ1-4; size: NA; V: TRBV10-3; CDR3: CAISTPGQGDEKLFF; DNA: TGTGCCATCAGTACCCCGGGACAGGGCGATGAAAAACTGTTTTTT
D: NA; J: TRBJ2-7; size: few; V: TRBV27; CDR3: CASSPLDRLAYEQYF; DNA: TGTGCCAGCAGTCCTCTGGACAGACTGGCCTACGAGCAGTACTTC
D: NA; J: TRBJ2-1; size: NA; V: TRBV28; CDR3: CASSRALGGRFF; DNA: TGTGCCAGCAGCAGGGCGTTGGGTGGTAGGTTCTTC
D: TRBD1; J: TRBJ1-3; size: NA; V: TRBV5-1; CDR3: CASSLQGEVSGNTIYF; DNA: TGCGCCAGCAGCCTGCAGGGGGAAGTCTCTGGAAACACCATATATTTT
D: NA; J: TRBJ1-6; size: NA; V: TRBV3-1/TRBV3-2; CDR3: CASSPARGAYNSPLHF; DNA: TGTGCCAGCAGTCCCGCGCGGGGGGCCTATAATTCACCCCTCCACTTT
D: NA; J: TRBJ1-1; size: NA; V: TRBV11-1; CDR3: CASSAPDSGTEAFF; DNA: TGTGCCAGCAGCGCCCCGGACAGTGGAACTGAAGCTTTCTTT
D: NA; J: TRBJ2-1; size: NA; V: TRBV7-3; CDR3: CASSLLGRTYNEQFF; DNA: TGTGCCAGCAGCTTACTTGGGCGGACATACAATGAGCAGTTCTTC
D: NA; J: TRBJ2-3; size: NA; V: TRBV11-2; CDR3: CASSLDLDTQYF; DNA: TGTGCCAGCAGCTTAGATCTGGATACGCAGTATTTT
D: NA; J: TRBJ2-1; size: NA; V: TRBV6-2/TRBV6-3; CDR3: CASSSGFLYNEQFF; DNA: TGTGCCAGCAGTAGCGGGTTTCTCTACAATGAGCAGTTCTTC
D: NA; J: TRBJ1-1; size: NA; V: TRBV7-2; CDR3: CASSLLQFFTEAFF; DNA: TGTGCCAGCAGCTTATTACAGTTTTTCACTGAAGCTTTCTTT
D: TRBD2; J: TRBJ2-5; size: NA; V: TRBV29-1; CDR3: CSSSGPGETQYF; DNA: TGCAGCTCTAGCGGTCCGGGGGAGACCCAGTACTTC
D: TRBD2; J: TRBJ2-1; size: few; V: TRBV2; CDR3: CASSELADSYNEQFF; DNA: TGTGCCAGCAGTGAACTAGCGGACTCCTACAATGAGCAGTTCTTC
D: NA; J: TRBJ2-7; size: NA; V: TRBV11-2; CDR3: CASSSIGGRGEQYF; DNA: TGTGCCAGCAGCTCGATCGGGGGGCGCGGCGAGCAGTACTTC